This paragraph reports one T cell receptor beta chain. This record comes from a study of blood T cell repertoires in COVID-19. Across the study: Donors in the United States, Italy and Spain gave samples during acute or convalescent COVID-19. Sources were T cells, B-cell-depleted T cells, or PBMCs; the material itself was cDNA or gDNA.

Looked up from germline, CDR1 is SGHRS and CDR2 is YFSETQ. This CDR3 contains 13 residues. V was trimmed by 3 bases and J by 8 bases, leaving 14 bases between them. Study processing details: Using reference gene primer amplification, nucleated cell counts were estimated. Method: immunoSEQ multiplex PCR; TCRdb's copy keeps in-frame clones and lacks some. V and J calls and clone size follow that table, whereas D and trimming were derived from the DNA. The data show under 130,000 clones, roughly 85% seen once. The sequencing sample was made of peripheral blood. The source is a human donor in a cohort sampled during active COVID-19. The chain uses TRBV5-1 and TRBJ1-1; TRBD1 might be the D (5 bases). In nucleotides, the CDR3 is TGCGCCAGCAGCTCCTCCTCGAGGACAGAAGCTTTCTTT. Amino acids: CASSSSSRTEAFF.